A selection of T cell receptor beta chains follows, all from one sample in a study of T-cell reconstitution after alpha-beta-depleted transplantation in children. One entry per CDR3 protein, called by TCRdb with MiXCR from the PCR reads. The profile shows about 580,000 distinct CDR3 sequences, approximately 22% of them singletons. The starting material was PBMCs, mostly from graft donor cells, obtained 360 days after TCRalphabeta/CD19-depleted stem cell transplant. These receptors were obtained from a boy less than two years old who had a stem cell transplant for acute myeloid leukemia, so the T cells may come from the graft donor. The CDR3 runs from the conserved cysteine through the conserved F or W. A D gene is named only where the DNA matches it firmly. For some rows the clone size is stated as once, few or many, or as a class when expanded; others skip it.

V: TRBV6-1
J: TRBJ1-3
D: TRBD1
size: NA
DNA: TGTGCCAGCACCACGGACAGGGGGCTCTCTGGAAACACCATATATTTT
CDR3: CASTTDRGLSGNTIYF

V: TRBV20-1
J: TRBJ2-1
D: TRBD2
size: many
DNA: TGCAGTGCTAGCTCTAGCGGGATGAACAATGAGCAGTTCTTC
CDR3: CSASSSGMNNEQFF

V: TRBV27
J: TRBJ2-3
D: NA
size: NA
DNA: TGTGCCAGCAGTCCGACCCCTCGCCGCACAGATACGCAGTATTTT
CDR3: CASSPTPRRTDTQYF

V: TRBV6-2/TRBV6-3
J: TRBJ2-7
D: NA
size: many
DNA: TGTGCCAGCAGTTACTCGACCCACTCCTACGAGCAGTACTTC
CDR3: CASSYSTHSYEQYF

V: TRBV7-2
J: TRBJ2-5
D: NA
size: many
DNA: TGTGCCAGCAGCCTACTCCCCGAGGTACCCCAGTACTTC
CDR3: CASSLLPEVPQYF

V: TRBV20-1
J: TRBJ1-4
D: NA
size: many
DNA: TGCAGTGCTCGAACAGGGTCTAATGAAAAACTGTTTTTT
CDR3: CSARTGSNEKLFF

V: TRBV20-1
J: TRBJ2-2
D: TRBD2
size: NA
DNA: TGCAGTGCTAGAGTTTACCGGGAGGCGGGAGATAACACCGGGGAGCTGTTTTTT
CDR3: CSARVYREAGDNTGELFF

V: TRBV12-3/TRBV12-4
J: TRBJ2-2
D: NA
size: NA
DNA: TGTGCCAGCAGCGGCTTTATGAACACCGGGGAGCTGTTTTTT
CDR3: CASSGFMNTGELFF

V: TRBV27
J: TRBJ2-3
D: NA
size: few
DNA: TGTGCCAGCCGCGACCGAGCGACAGATACGCAGTATTTT
CDR3: CASRDRATDTQYF

V: TRBV9
J: TRBJ2-7
D: NA
size: few
DNA: TGTGCCAGCAGCGCCTCGGACAGTTTGACCTACGAGCAGTATTTC
CDR3: CASSASDSLTYEQYF

V: TRBV24-1
J: TRBJ1-2
D: NA
size: many
DNA: TGTGCCACCAGTGAGAGGGCTATGGGATATGGCTACACCTTC
CDR3: CATSERAMGYGYTF

V: TRBV4-3
J: TRBJ1-2
D: NA
size: NA
DNA: TGCGCCAGCAGCCAAGACCCGGACACGATCTATGGCTACACCTTC
CDR3: CASSQDPDTIYGYTF

V: TRBV20-1
J: TRBJ1-1
D: NA
size: many
DNA: TGCAGTGCTAGAAGGCGGGGGGGCGAGACTGAAGCTTTCTTT
CDR3: CSARRRGGETEAFF

V: TRBV29-1
J: TRBJ2-7
D: TRBD1
size: NA
DNA: TGCAGCGTTGAGCCCGGGACAGGGAGTGAGCAGTACTTC
CDR3: CSVEPGTGSEQYF

V: TRBV18
J: TRBJ2-4
D: TRBD1
size: many
DNA: TGTGCCAGCTCCCCAACAGGGGGTGGAAACATTCAGTACTTC
CDR3: CASSPTGGGNIQYF

V: TRBV6-5
J: TRBJ1-4
D: TRBD1
size: few
DNA: TGTGCCAGCAGTTACTCTCCGGGACAGGGTGAAGAAAAACTGTTTTTT
CDR3: CASSYSPGQGEEKLFF

V: TRBV12-3/TRBV12-4
J: TRBJ1-3
D: NA
size: few
DNA: TGTGCCAGCAGTTTTAGCATCCGGATACCAAACACCATATATTTT
CDR3: CASSFSIRIPNTIYF

V: TRBV5-1
J: TRBJ2-1
D: TRBD2
size: NA
DNA: TGCGCCAGCAGCACCCCGGGACTAGCGGGGAGCAATGAGCAGTTCTTC
CDR3: CASSTPGLAGSNEQFF

V: TRBV29-1
J: TRBJ1-1
D: NA
size: NA
DNA: TGCAGCTTGCGGAGCGGGAACACTGAAGCTTTCTTT
CDR3: CSLRSGNTEAFF

V: TRBV25-1
J: TRBJ1-1
D: NA
size: many
DNA: TGTGCCAGCAGTGGACCGTCGACATTGAACACTGAAGCTTTCTTT
CDR3: CASSGPSTLNTEAFF

V: TRBV24-1
J: TRBJ2-1
D: NA
size: few
DNA: TGTGCCACCAGTGATCGGGGCTTCTACAATGAGCAGTTCTTC
CDR3: CATSDRGFYNEQFF

V: TRBV28
J: TRBJ2-5
D: NA
size: NA
DNA: TGTGCCAGCAGTACCGGAAGCCAAGCCCAGTACTTC
CDR3: CASSTGSQAQYF

V: TRBV25-1
J: TRBJ2-5
D: NA
size: many
DNA: TGTGCCAGCAGTGAAATGGCAGGCACCGGGACCCAGTACTTC
CDR3: CASSEMAGTGTQYF

V: TRBV12-3/TRBV12-4
J: TRBJ2-5
D: NA
size: NA
DNA: TGTGCCACCCGGGAATCGAGGGGTGAGACCCAGTACTTC
CDR3: CATRESRGETQYF

V: TRBV29-1
J: TRBJ2-1
D: TRBD1
size: many
DNA: TGCAGCGGAGGACAGGGGAAGAATGAGCAGTTCTTC
CDR3: CSGGQGKNEQFF

V: TRBV5-1
J: TRBJ2-5
D: NA
size: many
DNA: TGCGCCAGCAGCTACCGGGACGGACAAGAGACCCAGTACTTC
CDR3: CASSYRDGQETQYF

V: TRBV20-1
J: TRBJ2-1
D: NA
size: many
DNA: TGCAGTGCTAGAGACGCCCTAGGGGCCCAGGGGAATGAGCAGTTCTTC
CDR3: CSARDALGAQGNEQFF

V: TRBV20-1
J: TRBJ1-6
D: TRBD1
size: NA
DNA: TGCAGTGCAAAAGGCAGGGGGAATAATTCACCCCTCCACTTT
CDR3: CSAKGRGNNSPLHF

V: TRBV20-1
J: TRBJ2-7
D: NA
size: many
DNA: TGCAGTGCTAATGAGGGGGGAAGGAGCTCCTACGAGCAGTACTTC
CDR3: CSANEGGRSSYEQYF

V: TRBV5-8
J: TRBJ2-3
D: NA
size: many
DNA: TGTGCCAGCAGCATGAATCGGGGGTGGCCCGATACGCAGTATTTT
CDR3: CASSMNRGWPDTQYF

V: TRBV6-2/TRBV6-3
J: TRBJ2-1
D: TRBD2
size: NA
DNA: TGTGCCAGCAGTTACTCACTAGCGGGGGGCATCGCCAATGAGCAGTTCTTC
CDR3: CASSYSLAGGIANEQFF

V: TRBV12-3/TRBV12-4
J: TRBJ2-1
D: NA
size: NA
DNA: TGTGCCAGCACAGAAACCGACCAGGCTCATGAGCAGTTCTTC
CDR3: CASTETDQAHEQFF

V: TRBV3-1
J: TRBJ2-3
D: NA
size: many
DNA: TGTGCCAGCAGCCACCCAACTAGGAGCCAGGATGGGACGCAGTATTTT
CDR3: CASSHPTRSQDGTQYF

V: TRBV29-1
J: TRBJ1-2
D: NA
size: many
DNA: TGCAGCGTTGGGGCAGGGGACTATGGCTACACCTTC
CDR3: CSVGAGDYGYTF

V: TRBV4-3
J: TRBJ1-1
D: NA
size: NA
DNA: TGCGCCAGCGAGACCTTCGACAGATTGAACACTGAAGCTTTCTTT
CDR3: CASETFDRLNTEAFF

V: TRBV12-3/TRBV12-4
J: TRBJ2-5
D: TRBD1
size: few
DNA: TGTGCCAGCAGTCTGGGGACAGGGTTAAGAGAGACCCAGTACTTC
CDR3: CASSLGTGLRETQYF

V: TRBV4-3
J: TRBJ2-3
D: NA
size: few
DNA: TGCGCCAGCAGCCAAGATCAAACTAGGGCAGATACGCAGTATTTT
CDR3: CASSQDQTRADTQYF

V: TRBV20-1
J: TRBJ2-5
D: TRBD2
size: many
DNA: TGCAGTGCTTCACTAGCGGGGAGATGGGAGACCCAGTACTTC
CDR3: CSASLAGRWETQYF

V: TRBV29-1
J: TRBJ1-1
D: NA
size: NA
DNA: TGCAGCGTTGAACGGGGTCTCGGCACTGAAGCTTTCTTT
CDR3: CSVERGLGTEAFF

V: TRBV19
J: TRBJ2-1
D: TRBD2
size: NA
DNA: TGTGCCAGTAGTTCCTACCTATTAGCGGGGGGATCCTACAATGAGCAGTTCTTC
CDR3: CASSSYLLAGGSYNEQFF

V: TRBV14
J: TRBJ1-4
D: TRBD1
size: NA
DNA: TGTGCCAGCAGCCAACCGGGACAGGGTCGTGAAAAACTGTTTTTT
CDR3: CASSQPGQGREKLFF

V: TRBV5-6
J: TRBJ2-1
D: TRBD2
size: NA
DNA: TGTGCCAGCAGCTTTAAACCGGGACTAGAAGCCGCGTTC
CDR3: CASSFKPGLEAAF

V: TRBV7-9
J: TRBJ1-4
D: NA
size: few
DNA: TGTGCCAGCAGCTTAGGCAGGATGAGCGGTAATGAAAAACTGTTTTTT
CDR3: CASSLGRMSGNEKLFF

V: TRBV6-1
J: TRBJ2-5
D: TRBD2
size: NA
DNA: TGTGCCAGCAGTAAGGGACTAGCGGACCAAGAGACCCAGTACTTC
CDR3: CASSKGLADQETQYF

V: TRBV5-1
J: TRBJ2-1
D: NA
size: NA
DNA: TGCGCCAGCAGCTTGAACGAAGCGGACTCCTACAATGAGCAGTTCTTC
CDR3: CASSLNEADSYNEQFF

V: TRBV28
J: TRBJ2-2
D: NA
size: once
DNA: TGTGCCAGCAGCTACCCTCGGGGGGCACACTTGAACACCGGGGAGCTGTTTTTT
CDR3: CASSYPRGAHLNTGELFF

V: TRBV5-1
J: TRBJ2-2
D: NA
size: many
DNA: TGCGCCAGCAGCATTGGGCATGGGGGCACCGGGGAGCTGTTTTTT
CDR3: CASSIGHGGTGELFF

V: TRBV21-1
J: TRBJ2-1
D: NA
size: NA
DNA: TGTGCCAGCAGCAAAGGTACTAGCGGGGGGCCATGCAATGAGCAGTTCTTC
CDR3: CASSKGTSGGPCNEQFF

V: TRBV28
J: TRBJ1-5
D: NA
size: NA
DNA: TGTGCCAGCAGTTTCGGAGGCGGCTATCAGCCCCAGCATTTT
CDR3: CASSFGGGYQPQHF

V: TRBV4-3
J: TRBJ2-7
D: NA
size: NA
DNA: TGCGCCAGCAGCCAAGCCCATGGGACGTACGAGCAGTACTTC
CDR3: CASSQAHGTYEQYF

V: TRBV20-1
J: TRBJ2-5
D: TRBD2
size: many
DNA: TGCAGTTTATTAGCGGGGGGCACGCGAGAGACCCAGTACTTC
CDR3: CSLLAGGTRETQYF

V: TRBV24-1
J: TRBJ2-1
D: TRBD1
size: few
DNA: TGTGCCACCAGTGGACAGGGGGACGATGAGCAGTTCTTC
CDR3: CATSGQGDDEQFF

V: TRBV12-3/TRBV12-4
J: TRBJ2-6
D: NA
size: many
DNA: TGTGCCAGCAGCCTGCTCTACTCTGGGGCCAACGTCCTGACTTTC
CDR3: CASSLLYSGANVLTF

V: TRBV20-1
J: TRBJ2-5
D: NA
size: many
DNA: TGCAGTGCTAGAGATCGGGCGAGGGAGACCCAGTACTTC
CDR3: CSARDRARETQYF

V: TRBV29-1
J: TRBJ2-1
D: TRBD1
size: few
DNA: TGCAGCGTCACAGGAGGTAGGGGACAGGCAAACAATGAGCAGTTCTTC
CDR3: CSVTGGRGQANNEQFF

V: TRBV24-1
J: TRBJ1-2
D: NA
size: NA
DNA: TGTGCCACCAGTGGGGAAGATGGGGGCGTCTATGGCTACACCTTC
CDR3: CATSGEDGGVYGYTF

V: TRBV5-5
J: TRBJ2-7
D: NA
size: few
DNA: TGTGCCAGCAGCTTCGGATCCCCCTACGAGCAGTACTTC
CDR3: CASSFGSPYEQYF

V: TRBV7-3
J: TRBJ2-5
D: TRBD1
size: NA
DNA: TGTGCCAGCAGCTTATCCTCCGGACAGGGGGGAGAGACCCAGTACTTC
CDR3: CASSLSSGQGGETQYF

V: TRBV7-6
J: TRBJ2-3
D: TRBD2
size: many
DNA: TGTGCCAGCAGCTCCCAAGGCCTAGCGGGGGGGCCTGGGCGCCATACGTATTTT
CDR3: CASSSQGLAGGPGRHTYF